This T cell receptor (beta chain) was sequenced during a study of cytomegalovirus exposure and HLA in healthy donors. General study findings and limits: TCR beta chains numbering more than 150 were designated cytomegalovirus-associated. Analyzed later, association rates of TCRs varied across HLA loci, with DRB1 most and HLA-C fewest.

This clone appeared a single time. Antigen: not known. Vbeta (60) and Jbeta (13) primers were used in the PCR. TCRdb's copy holds only in-frame clones and misses some; the assay was immunoSEQ multiplex PCR. The repertoire holds roughly 110,000 clones, with approximately 76% as singletons. There are 14 residues in the CDR3. The sequence derives from a man between 18 and 35 years old in good health and CMV-seronegative. The sequenced sample was PBMCs. The chain employs TRBV12-1 and TRBJ1-2. TRBV12-1 is recorded as a pseudogene. This chain's CDR3 is CASRLRDSNYGYTF. CDR3 DNA sequence: TGTGCCAGCAGACTCAGAGACTCTAACTATGGCTACACCTTC.